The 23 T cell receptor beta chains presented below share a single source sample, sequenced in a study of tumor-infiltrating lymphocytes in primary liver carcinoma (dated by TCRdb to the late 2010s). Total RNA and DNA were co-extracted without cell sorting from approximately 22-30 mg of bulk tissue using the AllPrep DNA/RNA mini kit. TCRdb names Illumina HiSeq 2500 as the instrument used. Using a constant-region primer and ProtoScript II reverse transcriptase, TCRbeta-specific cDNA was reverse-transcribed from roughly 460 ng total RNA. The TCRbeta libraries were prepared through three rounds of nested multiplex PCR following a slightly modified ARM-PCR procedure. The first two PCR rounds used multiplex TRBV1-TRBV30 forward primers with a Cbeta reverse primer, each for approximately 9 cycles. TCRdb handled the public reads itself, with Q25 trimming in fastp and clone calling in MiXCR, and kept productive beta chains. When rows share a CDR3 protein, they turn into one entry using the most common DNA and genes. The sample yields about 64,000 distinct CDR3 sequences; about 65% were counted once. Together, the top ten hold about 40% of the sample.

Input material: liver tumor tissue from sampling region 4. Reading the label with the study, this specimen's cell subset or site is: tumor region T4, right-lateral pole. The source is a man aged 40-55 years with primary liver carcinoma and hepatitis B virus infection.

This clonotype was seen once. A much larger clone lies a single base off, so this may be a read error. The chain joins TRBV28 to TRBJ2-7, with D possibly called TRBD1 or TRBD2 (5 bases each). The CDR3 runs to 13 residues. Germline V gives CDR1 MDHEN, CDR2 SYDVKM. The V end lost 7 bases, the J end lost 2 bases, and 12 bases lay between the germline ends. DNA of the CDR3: TGTGCCAGCAACGGGGACCGCGCCTACGAGCAGTACTTC. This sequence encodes CASNGDRAYEQYF.

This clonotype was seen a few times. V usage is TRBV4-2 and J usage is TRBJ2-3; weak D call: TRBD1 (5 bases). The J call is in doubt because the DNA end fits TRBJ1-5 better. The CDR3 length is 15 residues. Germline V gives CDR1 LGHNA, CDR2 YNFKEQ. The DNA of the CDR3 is TGTGCCAGCAGCCCTAAGGCGGGACTCGCAGATACGCAGCATTTT. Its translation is CASSPKAGLADTQHF.

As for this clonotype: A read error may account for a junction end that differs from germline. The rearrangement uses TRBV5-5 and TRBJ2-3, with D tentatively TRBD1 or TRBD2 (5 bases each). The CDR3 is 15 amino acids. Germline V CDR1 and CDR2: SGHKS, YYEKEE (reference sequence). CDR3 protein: CASSPNKGRIDTHYF. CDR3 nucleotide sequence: TGTGCCAGCAGCCCCAATAAGGGGAGAATAGATACGCACTATTTT.

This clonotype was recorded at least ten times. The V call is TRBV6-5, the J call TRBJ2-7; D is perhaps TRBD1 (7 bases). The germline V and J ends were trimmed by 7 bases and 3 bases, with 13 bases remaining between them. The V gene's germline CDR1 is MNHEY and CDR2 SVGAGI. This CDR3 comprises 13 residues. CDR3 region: CASNRQGGYEQYF. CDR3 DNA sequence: TGTGCCAGCAACCGACAGGGAGGCTACGAGCAGTACTTC.

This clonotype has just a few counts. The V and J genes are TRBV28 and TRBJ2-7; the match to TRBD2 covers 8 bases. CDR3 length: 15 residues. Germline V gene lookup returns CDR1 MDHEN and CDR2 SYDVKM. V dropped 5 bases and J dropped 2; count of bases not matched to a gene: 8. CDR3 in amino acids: CASSIPKAGAYEQYF. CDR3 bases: TGTGCCAGCAGTATACCCAAAGCGGGAGCCTACGAGCAGTACTTC.

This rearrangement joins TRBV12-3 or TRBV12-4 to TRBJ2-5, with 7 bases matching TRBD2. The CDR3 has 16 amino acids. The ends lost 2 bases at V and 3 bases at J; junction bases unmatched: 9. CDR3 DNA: TGTGCCAGCAGTTTATCAGGCGGGAGAAGCGAAGAGACCCAGTACTTC. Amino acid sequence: CASSLSGGRSEETQYF.

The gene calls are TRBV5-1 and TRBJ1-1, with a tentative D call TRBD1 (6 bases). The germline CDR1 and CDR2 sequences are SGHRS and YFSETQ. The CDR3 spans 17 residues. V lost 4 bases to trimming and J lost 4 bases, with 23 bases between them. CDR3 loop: CASSASGQTGMSTEAFF. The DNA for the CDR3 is TGCGCCAGCAGCGCATCAGGACAGACTGGAATGAGCACTGAAGCTTTCTTT.

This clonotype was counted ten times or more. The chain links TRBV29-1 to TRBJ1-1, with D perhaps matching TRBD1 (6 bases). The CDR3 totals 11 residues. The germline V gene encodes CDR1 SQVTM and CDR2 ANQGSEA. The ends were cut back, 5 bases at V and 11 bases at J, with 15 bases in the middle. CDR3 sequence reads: CSVSPGGRAFF. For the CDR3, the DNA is TGCAGCGTTTCGCCCGGGGGCCGGGCTTTCTTT.

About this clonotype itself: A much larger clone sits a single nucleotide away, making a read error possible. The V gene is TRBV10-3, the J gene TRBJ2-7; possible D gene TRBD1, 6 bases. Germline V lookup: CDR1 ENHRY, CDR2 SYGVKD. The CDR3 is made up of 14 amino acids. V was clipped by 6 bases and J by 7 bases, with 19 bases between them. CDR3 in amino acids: CAIRQGVTGVEQYF. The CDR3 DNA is TGTGCCATCAGACAGGGAGTCACTGGGGTTGAGCAGTACTTC.

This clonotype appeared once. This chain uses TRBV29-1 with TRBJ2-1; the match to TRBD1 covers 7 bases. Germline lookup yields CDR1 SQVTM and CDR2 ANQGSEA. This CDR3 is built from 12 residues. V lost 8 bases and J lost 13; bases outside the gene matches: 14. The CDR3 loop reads CSLRQGDSEQFF. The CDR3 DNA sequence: TGCAGCCTCCGACAGGGAGATAGTGAACAGTTCTTC.

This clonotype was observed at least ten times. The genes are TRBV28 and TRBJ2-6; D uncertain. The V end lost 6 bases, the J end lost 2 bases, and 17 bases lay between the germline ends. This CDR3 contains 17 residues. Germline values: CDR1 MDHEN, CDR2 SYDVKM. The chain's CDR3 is CASSLGGRPPGANVLTF. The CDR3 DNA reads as TGTGCCAGCAGCCTAGGCGGTCGACCCCCTGGGGCCAACGTCCTGACTTTC.

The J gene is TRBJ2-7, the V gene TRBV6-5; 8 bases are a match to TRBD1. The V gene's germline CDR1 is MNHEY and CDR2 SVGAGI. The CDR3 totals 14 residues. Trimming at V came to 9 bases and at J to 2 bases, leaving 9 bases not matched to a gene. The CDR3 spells CARSNVQGAYEQYF. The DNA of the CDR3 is TGTGCCAGGAGTAATGTACAGGGGGCCTACGAGCAGTACTTC.

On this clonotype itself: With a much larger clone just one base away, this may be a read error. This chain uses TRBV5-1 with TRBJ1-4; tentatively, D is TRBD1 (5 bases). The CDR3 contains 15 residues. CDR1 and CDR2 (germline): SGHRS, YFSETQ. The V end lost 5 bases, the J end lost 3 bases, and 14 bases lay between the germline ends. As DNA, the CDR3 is TGCGCCAGCAGGGGCGCACTGGGGGCTAATGAAAAACTGTTTTTT. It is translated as CASRGALGANEKLFF.

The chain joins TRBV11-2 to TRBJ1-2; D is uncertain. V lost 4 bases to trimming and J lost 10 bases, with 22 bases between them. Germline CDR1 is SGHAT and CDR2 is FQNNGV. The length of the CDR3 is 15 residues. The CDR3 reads CASSYTVGSSPDYTF. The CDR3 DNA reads TGTGCCAGCAGCTATACAGTGGGCTCATCCCCTGACTACACCTTC.

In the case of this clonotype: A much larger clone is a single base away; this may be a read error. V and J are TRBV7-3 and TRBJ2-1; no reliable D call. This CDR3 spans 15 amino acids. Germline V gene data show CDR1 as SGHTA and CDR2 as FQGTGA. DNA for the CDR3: TGTACCAGCAGCTTGGTAGCTGGATCCTACAATGAGCAGTTCTTC. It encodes CTSSLVAGSYNEQFF.

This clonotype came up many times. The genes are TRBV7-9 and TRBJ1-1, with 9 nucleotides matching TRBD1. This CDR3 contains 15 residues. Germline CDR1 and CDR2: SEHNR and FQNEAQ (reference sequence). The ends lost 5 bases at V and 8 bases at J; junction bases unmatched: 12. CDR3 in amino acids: CASSTIRDRVTEAFF. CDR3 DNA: TGTGCCAGCAGCACTATACGGGACAGGGTTACGGAAGCTTTCTTT. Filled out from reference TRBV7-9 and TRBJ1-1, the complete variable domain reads DTGVSQNPRHKITKRGQNVTFRCDPISEHNRLYWYRQTLGQGPEFLTYFQNEAQLEKSRLLSDRFSAERPKGSFSTLEIQRTEQGDSAMYLCASSTIRDRVTEAFFGQGTRLTVV.

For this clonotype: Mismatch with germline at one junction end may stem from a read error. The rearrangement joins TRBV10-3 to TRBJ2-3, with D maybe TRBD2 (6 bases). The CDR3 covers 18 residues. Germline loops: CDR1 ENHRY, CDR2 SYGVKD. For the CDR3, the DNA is TGTGTCATCAGTGAACCCCTCCGACTAGTGGAAACCACGGATACGCAGTATTTT. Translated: CVISEPLRLVETTDTQYF.

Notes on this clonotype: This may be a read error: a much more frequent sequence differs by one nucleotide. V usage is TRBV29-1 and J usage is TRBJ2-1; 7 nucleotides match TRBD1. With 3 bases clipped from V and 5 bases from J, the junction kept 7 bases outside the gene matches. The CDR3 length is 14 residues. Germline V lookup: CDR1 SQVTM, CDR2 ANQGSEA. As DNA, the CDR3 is TGCAGCGTTGATCGGGACAGTGCCCACAATGAGCAGTTCTTC. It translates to CSVDRDSAHNEQFF.

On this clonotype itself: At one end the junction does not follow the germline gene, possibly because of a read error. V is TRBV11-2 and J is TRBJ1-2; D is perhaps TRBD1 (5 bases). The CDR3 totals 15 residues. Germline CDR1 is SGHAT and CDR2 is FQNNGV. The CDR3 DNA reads TGTGCCAGCAGCACGTCGGCAGGGTTGATCCCTGGCTGCACCTTC. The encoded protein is CASSTSAGLIPGCTF.

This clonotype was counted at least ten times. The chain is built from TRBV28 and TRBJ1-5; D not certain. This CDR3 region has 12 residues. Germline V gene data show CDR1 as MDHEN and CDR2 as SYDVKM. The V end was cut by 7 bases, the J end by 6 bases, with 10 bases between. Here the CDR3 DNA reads TGTGCCAGCAAGGATGCGGGTCAGCCCCAGCATTTT. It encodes CASKDAGQPQHF. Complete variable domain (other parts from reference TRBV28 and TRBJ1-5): DVKVTQSSRYLVKRTGEKVFLECVQDMDHENMFWYRQDPGLGLRLIYFSYDVKMKEKGDIPEGYSVSREKKERFSLILESASTNQTSMYLCASKDAGQPQHFGDGTRLSIL.

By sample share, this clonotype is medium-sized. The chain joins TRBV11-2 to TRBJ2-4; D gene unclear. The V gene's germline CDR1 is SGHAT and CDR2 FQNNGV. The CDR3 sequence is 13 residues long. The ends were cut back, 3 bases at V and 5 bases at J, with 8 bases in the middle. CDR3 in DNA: TGTGCCAGCAGCTTTACAGAAGAAAACATTCAGTACTTC. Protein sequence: CASSFTEENIQYF. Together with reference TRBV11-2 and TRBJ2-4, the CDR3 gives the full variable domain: EAGVAQSPRYKIIEKRQSVAFWCNPISGHATLYWYQQILGQGPKLLIQFQNNGVVDDSQLPKDRFSAERLKGVDSTLKIQPAKLEDSAVYLCASSFTEENIQYFGAGTRLSVL.

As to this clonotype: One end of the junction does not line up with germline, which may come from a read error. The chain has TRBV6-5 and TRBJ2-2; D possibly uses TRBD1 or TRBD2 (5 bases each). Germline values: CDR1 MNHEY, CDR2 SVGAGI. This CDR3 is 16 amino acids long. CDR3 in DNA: TGTGCCAGCAGTTACTTTCAGGGAGTGAACGCCGGGGAGCTGTTTTTT. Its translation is CASSYFQGVNAGELFF.

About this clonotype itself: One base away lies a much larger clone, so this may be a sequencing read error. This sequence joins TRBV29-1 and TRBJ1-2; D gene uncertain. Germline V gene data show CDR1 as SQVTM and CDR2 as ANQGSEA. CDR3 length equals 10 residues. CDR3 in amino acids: CSVDHYGHTF. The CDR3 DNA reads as TGCAGCGTTGACCACTATGGCCACACCTTC.